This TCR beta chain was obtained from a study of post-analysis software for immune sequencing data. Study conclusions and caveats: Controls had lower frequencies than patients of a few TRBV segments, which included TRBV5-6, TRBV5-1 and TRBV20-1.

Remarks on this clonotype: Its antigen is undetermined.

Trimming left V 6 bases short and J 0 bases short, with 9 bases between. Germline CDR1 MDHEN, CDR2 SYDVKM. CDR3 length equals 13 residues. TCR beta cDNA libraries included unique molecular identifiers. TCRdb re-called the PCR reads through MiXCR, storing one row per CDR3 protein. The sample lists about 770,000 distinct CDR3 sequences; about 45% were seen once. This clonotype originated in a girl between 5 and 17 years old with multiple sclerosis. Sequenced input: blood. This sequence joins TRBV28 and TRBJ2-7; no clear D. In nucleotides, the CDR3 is TGTGCCAGCAGGCACCCTCTCTCCTACGAGCAGTACTTC. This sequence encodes CASRHPLSYEQYF. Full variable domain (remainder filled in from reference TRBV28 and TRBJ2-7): DVKVTQSSRYLVKRTGEKVFLECVQDMDHENMFWYRQDPGLGLRLIYFSYDVKMKEKGDIPEGYSVSREKKERFSLILESASTNQTSMYLCASRHPLSYEQYFGPGTRLTVT.